What follows are 18 T cell receptor beta chains derived from one specimen sequenced in a study of Graves' ophthalmopathy and Graves' hyperthyroidism. RNA transcripts provided the template for amplifying TCR beta CDR3 regions. First-round RT-PCR with HTBI primers preceded a second-round multiplex PCR. TCRdb reanalysed the multiplex PCR reads using MiXCR and keeps one entry per CDR3 protein. The table records roughly 600,000 distinct CDR3 sequences, under 40% of them present only once. The source material was peripheral blood or thyroid tissue (not recorded which). The receptors shown here come from an adult man with Graves' hyperthyroidism.

Here the CDR3 reads CASSIRSGEEQYF. CDR3 DNA sequence: TGTGCCAGCAGCATTCGTTCAGGGGAAGAGCAGTACTTC. The chain has TRBV7-2 and TRBJ2-7, with D maybe TRBD1 (6 bases). Germline V gives CDR1 SGHTA, CDR2 FQGNSA. With 5 bases removed from V and 7 bases from J, the gap between germline ends came to 15 bases. This CDR3 spans 13 amino acids.

This clonotype was seen a few times. The V and J genes are TRBV5-1 and TRBJ2-1; 15 bases match TRBD2. Germline loops: CDR1 SGHRS, CDR2 YFSETQ. This CDR3 is built from 14 residues. Trimming cost V 5 bases and J 11 bases; bases outside gene matches: 5. Here the CDR3 reads CASSNGLAGGQQFF. In nucleotides, the CDR3 is TGCGCCAGCAGTAATGGACTAGCGGGAGGGCAGCAGTTCTTC. Full variable domain (missing parts from reference TRBV5-1 and TRBJ2-1): KAGVTQTPRYLIKTRGQQVTLSCSPISGHRSVSWYQQTPGQGLQFLFEYFSETQRNKGNFPGRFSGRQFSNSRSEMNVSTLELGDSALYLCASSNGLAGGQQFFGPGTRLTVL.

This clonotype was picked up many times. This sequence joins TRBV7-2 and TRBJ1-2; tentatively, D is TRBD1 (5 bases). The V gene lost 5 bases and the J gene lost 4 bases, with 14 bases spanning the gap. The V gene's germline CDR1 is SGHTA and CDR2 FQGNSA. This CDR3 spans 14 amino acids. The CDR3 DNA reads TGTGCCAGCAGCCCAACGACAGTTTCCTATGGCTACACCTTC. Translation: CASSPTTVSYGYTF.

The V gene is TRBV5-6, the J gene TRBJ2-7; 7 bases are a match to TRBD2. The J call may be wrong; the DNA end is better matched by TRBJ2-1. Germline values: CDR1 SGHDT, CDR2 YYEEEE. The CDR3 is made up of 14 amino acids. The CDR3, as DNA: TGTGCCAGCAGCTTTTTATCTAGCGGATACGAGCAGTTCTTC. The encoded protein is CASSFLSSGYEQFF.

The chain couples TRBV27 to TRBJ1-4, with a tentative D call TRBD1 (5 bases). V was pared by 5 bases and J by 8 bases, with 21 bases between. Germline loops: CDR1 MNHEY, CDR2 SMNVEV (reference sequence). The CDR3 is 16 amino acids. CDR3 bases: TGTGCCAGCAGTACCGGTTCGGCAGGGCTAGGGGAAAAACTGTTTTTT. It yields the protein CASSTGSAGLGEKLFF.

This clonotype has at least ten counts. The CDR3 spells CASSLGQGPSGYTF. CDR3 nucleotides: TGTGCCAGCAGCTTAGGACAGGGCCCTAGTGGCTACACCTTC. The chain employs TRBV5-8 and TRBJ1-2, with TRBD1 matching over 8 bases. The CDR3 spans 14 residues. V gave up 2 bases and J gave up 7 bases; unmatched junction bases: 7. Germline-derived CDR1 and CDR2 are SGHTS and YDEGEE.

The V call is TRBV13, the J call TRBJ1-1; 8 bases are a match to TRBD1. The CDR3 runs 13 residues. From germline, CDR1 is PRHDT and CDR2 FYEKMQ (reference sequence). V was clipped by 1 base and J by 11 bases; unmatched bases: 6. DNA for the CDR3: TGTGCCAGCAGCTTAGAATTGTACAGGGGGGCTTTCTTT. Amino acid sequence: CASSLELYRGAFF.

This chain connects TRBV29-1 to TRBJ1-2, with 7 bases fitting TRBD1. Looked up from germline, CDR1 is SQVTM and CDR2 is ANQGSEA. This CDR3 spans 11 amino acids. V dropped 8 bases and J dropped 2; count of bases not matched to a gene: 2. The CDR3: CSQGGNYGYTF. DNA of the CDR3: TGCAGCCAGGGGGGGAACTATGGCTACACCTTC.

This chain joins TRBV7-9 and TRBJ1-2; no clear D. Between the trimmed V and J ends, which lost 2 bases and 6 bases, there was a span of 10 bases. The CDR3 consists of 13 residues. The germline V gene encodes CDR1 SEHNR and CDR2 FQNEAQ (reference sequence). The CDR3 DNA follows: TGTGCCAGCAGCTTACATAGCGCGGATGGCTACACCTTC. Its protein product is CASSLHSADGYTF.

This clonotype has just a few counts. This chain connects TRBV12-3 or TRBV12-4 to TRBJ2-7; D is ambiguous. V was shortened by 5 bases and J by 4 bases, with 15 bases between the two germline ends. The length of the CDR3 is 14 residues. The CDR3 reads CASSAHRGSYEQYF. In DNA, the CDR3 is TGTGCCAGCAGTGCCCACAGAGGATCATACGAGCAGTACTTC.

This clonotype was seen repeatedly, ten times or more. This chain uses TRBV7-9 with TRBJ1-1, with 7 bases matching TRBD1. This CDR3 is built from 16 residues. Per the germline V gene, CDR1 is SEHNR and CDR2 is FQNEAQ (reference sequence). Unmatched junction bases numbered 15, after V lost 3 bases and J lost 8 bases. In DNA, the CDR3 is TGTGCCAGCAGCTTTCTCCCCGGCCGGGACAGACTAGAAGCTTTCTTT. Protein sequence: CASSFLPGRDRLEAFF.

This clonotype was recorded a few times. The chain has TRBV6-6 and TRBJ1-1; D is undetermined. Germline loops: CDR1 MNHNY, CDR2 SVGAGI (reference sequence). This CDR3 comprises 14 residues. Trimming pared 2 bases from V and 2 bases from J, leaving 9 bases between. CDR3 DNA: TGTGCCAGCAGTTACGTGGGCCCCAACACTGAAGCTTTCTTT. Amino acid sequence: CASSYVGPNTEAFF.

The chain carries TRBV29-1 and TRBJ2-7, with D tentatively TRBD2 (6 bases). The better agreement between TRBJ2-1 and the DNA end casts doubt on the J call. CDR1 SQVTM and CDR2 ANQGSEA come from the germline V gene. The CDR3 runs 10 residues. CDR3 in DNA: TGCAGCGTCCGGAGGGATGAGCAGTTCTTC. Translated, it gives CSVRRDEQFF.

This clonotype showed up many times. The J gene is TRBJ2-7, the V gene TRBV12-3 or TRBV12-4; D is perhaps TRBD2 (5 bases). The germline V and J ends were trimmed by 5 bases and 2 bases, with 13 bases remaining between them. This CDR3 is built from 14 residues. The CDR3 sequence: CASSLAGRAYEQYF. The CDR3 DNA follows: TGTGCCAGCAGTCTCGCCGGGCGGGCCTACGAGCAGTACTTC.

Comments on this clonotype: This may be a read error: a much more frequent sequence differs by one nucleotide. The rearrangement uses TRBV19 and TRBJ1-1; D unresolved. The V gene's germline CDR1 is LNHDA and CDR2 SQIVND (reference sequence). The CDR3 contains 13 residues. The CDR3 here is CACRKGWNTEAFF. Written as DNA, the CDR3 is TGTGCCTGTAGAAAGGGCTGGAACACTGAAGCTTTCTTT.

This clonotype appeared many times. This chain connects TRBV2 to TRBJ1-2; a weak D match, TRBD1 (5 bases). The V gene's germline CDR1 is SNHLY and CDR2 FYNNEI. The germline V and J ends were trimmed by 7 bases and 10 bases, with 13 bases remaining between them. CDR3 length: 11 residues. The CDR3 sequence: CASTAQGDYTF. In DNA, the CDR3 is TGTGCCAGCACCGCCCAGGGCGACTACACCTTC.

The chain joins TRBV6-6 to TRBJ1-2, with 8 bases identical to TRBD1. The CDR3 consists of 14 residues. V shed 5 bases, J shed 5 bases, and the junction held 7 bases outside the gene matches. Germline CDR1 and CDR2: MNHNY and SVGAGI (reference sequence). Here the CDR3 DNA reads TGTGCCAGCAGTGAAACAGGGGGTTCTTATGGCTACACCTTC. Encoded protein: CASSETGGSYGYTF.

This clonotype was counted at least ten times. The rearrangement joins TRBV20-1 to TRBJ2-7; 8 bases agree with TRBD2. The CDR3 is 15 residues long. CDR1 and CDR2 from the germline V gene are DFQATT and SNEGSKA (reference sequence). Trimming cost V 5 bases and J 3 bases; bases outside gene matches: 12. The CDR3 is CSAPAWGLDGYEQYF. For the CDR3, the DNA is TGCAGTGCTCCTGCTTGGGGACTAGATGGCTACGAGCAGTACTTC.